Listed below are T cell receptor beta chains from one sample, sequenced in a study of cytomegalovirus exposure and HLA in healthy donors. Sequencing was performed with immunoSEQ multiplex PCR; in TCRdb, only in-frame clones are kept and a portion is missing. Of 180,000 or so clones listed, 77% were seen once; the top ten hold 1.4%. The sample consisted of PBMCs. All receptors come from a young man in good health and CMV-seronegative. Each CDR3 is given with its conserved first and last residue. The D gene is left open where the match is weak. Clone size is given for some rows only: seen once, a few or many times, or a class if the clone is expanded.

V gene: TRBV11-3; J gene: TRBJ2-7; clone size: -; D gene: -; CDR3 protein: CASSLGASLSYEQYF; CDR3 DNA: TGTGCCAGCAGCTTAGGAGCTTCGCTCTCCTACGAGCAGTACTTC
V gene: TRBV4-1; J gene: TRBJ2-1; clone size: -; D gene: TRBD2; CDR3 protein: CASSQLLAGAAYNEQFF; CDR3 DNA: TGCGCCAGCAGCCAGCTACTAGCGGGAGCCGCCTACAATGAGCAGTTCTTC
V gene: TRBV6-5; J gene: TRBJ2-3; clone size: -; D gene: -; CDR3 protein: CASRRISGDTQYF; CDR3 DNA: TGTGCCAGCCGTAGGATTAGCGGAGATACGCAGTATTTT
V gene: TRBV19; J gene: TRBJ2-2; clone size: -; D gene: TRBD1; CDR3 protein: CATNRDRGTAGELFF; CDR3 DNA: TGTGCCACGAACCGGGACAGGGGTACCGCCGGGGAGCTGTTTTTT
V gene: TRBV6-5; J gene: TRBJ1-3; clone size: -; D gene: TRBD1; CDR3 protein: CASSYSVRTGANTIYF; CDR3 DNA: TGTGCCAGCAGTTACTCTGTTCGGACAGGGGCGAACACCATATATTTT
V gene: TRBV5-4; J gene: TRBJ1-2; clone size: -; D gene: -; CDR3 protein: CASRAAGNYGYTF; CDR3 DNA: TGTGCCAGCAGGGCAGCGGGGAACTATGGCTACACCTTC
V gene: TRBV7-9; J gene: TRBJ1-3; clone size: -; D gene: -; CDR3 protein: CASSLDRDIYF; CDR3 DNA: TGTGCCAGCAGCTTAGACAGGGACATATATTTT
V gene: TRBV2; J gene: TRBJ1-6; clone size: -; D gene: -; CDR3 protein: CASRNRDSYNSPLHF; CDR3 DNA: TGTGCCAGCAGGAACAGGGACTCCTATAATTCACCCCTCCACTTT
V gene: TRBV5-5; J gene: TRBJ1-1; clone size: once; D gene: TRBD1; CDR3 protein: CASSADRVGKAFF; CDR3 DNA: TGTGCCAGCAGCGCTGACAGGGTAGGGAAAGCTTTCTTT
V gene: TRBV12-5; J gene: TRBJ2-2; clone size: -; D gene: TRBD2; CDR3 protein: CASGLGLAGDQEELFF; CDR3 DNA: TGTGCTAGTGGTTTGGGACTAGCGGGGGATCAGGAGGAGCTGTTTTTT
V gene: TRBV7-9; J gene: TRBJ1-1; clone size: -; D gene: TRBD1; CDR3 protein: CASSKDREAFF; CDR3 DNA: TGTGCCAGCAGCAAGGACAGGGAAGCTTTCTTT
V gene: TRBV7-8; J gene: TRBJ2-5; clone size: once; D gene: TRBD2; CDR3 protein: CASSRNSGRAIETQYF; CDR3 DNA: TGTGCCAGCAGCAGAAATAGCGGGAGGGCCATTGAGACCCAGTACTTC
V gene: TRBV11-3; J gene: TRBJ2-7; clone size: -; D gene: -; CDR3 protein: CASSLGAGNYEQYF; CDR3 DNA: TGTGCCAGCAGTTTGGGGGCAGGGAACTACGAGCAGTACTTC
V gene: TRBV6-5; J gene: TRBJ1-2; clone size: -; D gene: -; CDR3 protein: CASKRLYGYTF; CDR3 DNA: TGTGCCAGCAAGAGGCTCTATGGCTACACCTTC
V gene: TRBV5-5; J gene: TRBJ1-1; clone size: -; D gene: -; CDR3 protein: CASSLEGFTEAFF; CDR3 DNA: TGTGCCAGCAGCTTGGAGGGGTTTACTGAAGCTTTCTTT
V gene: TRBV11-2; J gene: TRBJ2-1; clone size: -; D gene: -; CDR3 protein: CASSLLPSNEQFF; CDR3 DNA: TGTGCCAGCAGCTTACTTCCTTCTAATGAGCAGTTCTTC
V gene: TRBV5-4; J gene: TRBJ1-2; clone size: -; D gene: -; CDR3 protein: CASSLVGALGTSGYTF; CDR3 DNA: TGTGCCAGCAGCTTAGTCGGGGCTCTCGGGACTTCAGGCTACACCTTC
V gene: TRBV5-1; J gene: TRBJ2-6; clone size: -; D gene: TRBD1; CDR3 protein: CASSTDFPGTGSRANVLTF; CDR3 DNA: TGCGCCAGCAGCACGGATTTTCCCGGGACAGGGTCGAGGGCCAACGTCCTGACTTTC
V gene: TRBV6-6; J gene: TRBJ2-7; clone size: -; D gene: -; CDR3 protein: CASSSPGDITYEQYF; CDR3 DNA: TGTGCCAGCAGTTCGCCCGGGGACATAACCTACGAGCAGTACTTC
V gene: TRBV18; J gene: TRBJ2-5; clone size: -; D gene: TRBD1; CDR3 protein: CASSPRWDRQETQYF; CDR3 DNA: TGTGCCAGCTCACCGAGGTGGGACAGGCAAGAGACCCAGTACTTC